This TCR beta chain was sequenced in a study of T cell repertoires in cytomegalovirus infection (dated by TCRdb to between 2018 and 2020). Regarding the research as a whole: The peptide stimulations were aimed at well-studied HLA-B-restricted epitopes as well as recently identified HLA-C-restricted CMV epitopes, whose presentation resists viral immunomodulation. Donor HLA type was relevant to the analysis, because carriage of CMV infection together with the matching HLA type was indicated by public TCR beta signatures.

The research as a whole found: In the ex vivo response, HLA-C-restricted CMV-specific TCR beta clonotypes were dominant, and in two of eight donors the single most frequent clonotype came from this HLA-C-restricted group. Cumulative frequency of public TCR beta family members discriminated carriers of CMV infection plus the relevant HLA type in this cohort and an independent roughly 340-donor cohort.

The listed sequencing device is Illumina HiSeq 1500. TCRdb took the public reads, trimmed them with fastp at Q25, ran MiXCR for clone calling and kept in-frame beta chains. CDR3 protein duplicates are merged, each entry listing the most common genes and DNA. This sample lists a few hundred thousand distinct CDR3 sequences; 30% to 35% were detected once. 17% of the sample belongs to the ten largest clones. With regard to this clonotype: Which antigen it targets is not known. Base quality data are lacking; no much larger clone is found one base away.

This sample's treatment or condition label indicates: in vitro stimulation with specific CMV peptide epitopes to enrich CMV-specific T cells. Material: cultured PBMCs, obtained from culture after CMV antigen stimulation. This TCR was sampled from a human donor in good health (CMV status not recorded). Some clones in this sample may be carry-over from other donors' samples.

The DNA sequence is as follows: TGTGCCAGCAGCCATACAGGGGGACCGAGCACTGAAGCTTTCTTT. The translation is CASSHTGGPSTEAFF. This chain joins TRBV12-3 or TRBV12-4 to TRBJ1-1, with 8 bases aligning to TRBD1. CDR3 length: 15 amino acids, cysteine to phenylalanine. The DNA shown is the 45-base CDR3, in frame from base 1. Clipping removes 6 bases from V and 4 bases from J, with 10 as the unmatched junction base count.